The clone carrying this T cell receptor (beta chain) appeared a single time. This entry is derived from a study of cytomegalovirus exposure and HLA in healthy donors. PCR used 60 Vbeta primers and 13 Jbeta primers. Here immunoSEQ multiplex PCR was the method, and the copy in TCRdb shows in-frame clones only, minus some. The table shows roughly 180,000 clones, with around 80% occurring only once. Germline V gene lookup returns CDR1 LNHDA and CDR2 SQIVND (reference sequence). V was clipped by 5 bases and J by 6 bases, with 16 bases between them. The CDR3 totals 15 residues. Sample: PBMCs. The chain uses TRBV19 and TRBJ2-2, with D possibly TRBD2 on 5 matching bases. The source of this sequence is a woman aged 45-65 years in good health and CMV-seropositive. Written as DNA, the CDR3 is TGTGCCAGTAGTCCCCAGGCGGGTGTTGCCGGGGAGCTGTTTTTT. It translates to CASSPQAGVAGELFF.